A single sample is the source of the 29 T cell receptor beta chains below, sequenced in a study of control samples from healthy donors and cancer patients (dated by TCRdb to 2018 to 2020). The method was the immunoSEQ multiplex PCR assay. Not all clones reach the TCRdb copy of this immuneACCESS table, which keeps in-frame sequences only. Checked studies attribute under half of the gap to unresolved V genes and leave the rest unexplained. The sample data list 80,000 or so clones, and around 92% of these were observed just once. The ten largest clonotypes hold approximately 16% of the sample. Sequences were obtained from blood. The receptors shown here come from a middle-aged man in good health.

The V call is TRBV7-9, the J call TRBJ1-2; no clear D gene. Germline V gives CDR1 SEHNR, CDR2 FQNEAQ (reference sequence). V was shortened by 3 bases and J by 7 bases, with 9 bases between the two germline ends. This CDR3 is 12 amino acids long. CDR3: CASSLSGGGYTF. The DNA for the CDR3 is TGTGCCAGCAGCTTGTCAGGCGGTGGCTACACCTTC.

V gene TRBV19 combines with J gene TRBJ1-4; D remains ambiguous. This CDR3 comprises 13 residues. The V end lost 5 bases, the J end lost 7 bases, and 11 bases lay between the germline ends. Germline CDR1 and CDR2: LNHDA and SQIVND (reference sequence). The CDR3 region has the DNA TGTGCCAGTAGTCAGATAACATTTGAAAAACTGTTTTTT. It translates to CASSQITFEKLFF. The whole variable domain, remainder taken from reference TRBV19 and TRBJ1-4, is DGGITQSPKYLFRKEGQNVTLSCEQNLNHDAMYWYRQDPGQGLRLIYYSQIVNDFQKGDIAEGYSVSREKKESFPLTVTSAQKNPTAFYLCASSQITFEKLFFGSGTQLSVL.

The chain links TRBV6-6 to TRBJ1-5, with no clear D. With 7 bases removed from V and 3 bases from J, the gap between germline ends came to 19 bases. Germline V gene lookup returns CDR1 MNHNY and CDR2 SVGAGI (reference sequence). The CDR3 covers 16 residues. The CDR3 sequence: CASTPHRSGLNQPQHF. The CDR3 nucleotides read TGTGCCAGCACCCCCCATCGCAGCGGCCTCAATCAGCCCCAGCATTTT.

V gene TRBV6-2 or TRBV6-3 combines with J gene TRBJ2-3, with 7 bases identical to TRBD2. Germline lookup yields CDR1 MNHEY and CDR2 SVGEGT. The V and J ends lost 6 bases and 4 bases, in that order; junction bases with no gene match: 7. The CDR3 extends over 14 amino acids. Here the CDR3 DNA reads TGTGCCAGCAGCCAGCGGGGAAGCCCAGATACGCAGTATTTT. Encoded protein: CASSQRGSPDTQYF.

This chain joins TRBV30 and TRBJ2-3; D unclear. The CDR3 length is 12 residues. CDR1 and CDR2 from the germline V gene are GTSNPN and SVGIG (reference sequence). The V and J ends lost 1 base and 3 bases respectively, with 5 bases between them. CDR3 nucleotide sequence: TGTGCCTGGAGTGGGCCTACAGATACGCAGTATTTT. It translates to CAWSGPTDTQYF.

The chain uses TRBV5-1 and TRBJ1-6, with TRBD1 matching 8 bases. This CDR3 has 17 residues. The V gene's germline CDR1 is SGHRS and CDR2 YFSETQ. V was clipped by 6 bases and J by 6 bases; unmatched bases: 14. CDR3 loop: CASKGGQGADANSPLHF. Written as DNA, the CDR3 is TGCGCCAGCAAAGGGGGTCAGGGGGCTGACGCTAATTCACCCCTCCACTTT.

The V gene is TRBV5-8, the J gene TRBJ2-7; D unresolved. From germline, CDR1 is SGHTS and CDR2 YDEGEE. CDR3 length: 13 residues. Trimming left V 2 bases short and J 2 bases short, with 8 bases between. The CDR3 region is CASSFRLTYEQYF. DNA for the CDR3: TGTGCCAGCAGCTTCCGACTTACCTACGAGCAGTACTTC.

The chain recombines TRBV9 with TRBJ1-1, with a tentative D call TRBD1 (5 bases). V was pared by 1 base and J by 2 bases, with 12 bases between. The CDR3 is 15 amino acids. CDR1 and CDR2 from the germline V gene are SGDLS and YYNGEE. The CDR3 bases are TGTGCCAGCAGCGTAATCTGGGGGTCTAACACTGAAGCTTTCTTT. It yields the protein CASSVIWGSNTEAFF.

The chain couples TRBV6-1 to TRBJ2-7; tentatively, D is TRBD1 (6 bases). The germline V and J ends were trimmed by 1 base and 4 bases, with 11 bases remaining between them. The CDR3 length is 14 residues. The germline CDR1 and CDR2 sequences are MNHNS and SASEGT. This CDR3 is CASSEGRGVYEQYF. The CDR3 region has the DNA TGTGCCAGCAGTGAAGGCAGGGGAGTATACGAGCAGTACTTC.

This sequence joins TRBV2 and TRBJ2-2, with unresolved D. Trimming shortened V by 8 bases and J by 4 bases, and 14 bases separated the two germline ends. Germline V gene data show CDR1 as SNHLY and CDR2 as FYNNEI. The CDR3 sequence is 14 residues long. The CDR3 DNA reads as TGTGCCAGCTCGTGGGGTACGAGCACCGGGGAGCTGTTTTTT. This sequence encodes CASSWGTSTGELFF. The variable domain in full, with the rest retrieved from reference TRBV2 and TRBJ2-2, is EPEVTQTPSHQVTQMGQEVILRCVPISNHLYFYWYRQILGQKVEFLVSFYNNEISEKSEIFDDQFSVERPDGSNFTLKIRSTKLEDSAMYFCASSWGTSTGELFFGEGSRLTVL.

The chain uses TRBV11-3 and TRBJ2-1; D might be TRBD1 (7 bases). V lost 5 bases, J lost 0 bases, and 8 bases lay in between. The CDR3 is made up of 14 amino acids. The germline CDR1 and CDR2 sequences are SGHNT and YENEEA. As DNA, the CDR3 is TGTGCCAGCAGCCAGGGGGGCTCCTACAATGAGCAGTTCTTC. Encoded protein: CASSQGGSYNEQFF.

This clone has just one count. This chain connects TRBV7-6 to TRBJ2-6; the match to TRBD1 covers 8 bases. The CDR3 runs to 17 residues. Germline CDR1 reads SGHVS; CDR2 reads FNYEAQ. The J segment lost 0 bases and the V segment lost 5 bases, leaving 6 bases of the junction unmatched. The CDR3 DNA follows: TGTGCCAGCAGCCCCGGGACAGGCCTCTCTGGGGCCAACGTCCTGACTTTC. Encoded protein: CASSPGTGLSGANVLTF.

The chain combines TRBV24-1 with TRBJ1-1, with unresolved D. Germline CDR1 KGHDR, CDR2 SFDVKD. This CDR3 has 11 residues. Trimming left V 6 bases short and J 7 bases short, with 8 bases between. Here the CDR3 DNA reads TGTGCCACCAGTTATGTCGGTGAAGCTTTCTTT. This codes for CATSYVGEAFF.

DNA for the CDR3: TGCGCCAGCAGCAGCGCAGGGGGTGTGAGGTCGGCGGGCGAGCAGTACTTC. Amino acid sequence: CASSSAGGVRSAGEQYF. The chain has TRBV5-1 and TRBJ2-7, with 7 positions matching TRBD1. CDR1 and CDR2 (germline): SGHRS, YFSETQ. The CDR3 totals 17 residues. Trimming cost V 4 bases and J 6 bases; bases outside gene matches: 19.

The chain links TRBV14 to TRBJ2-7, with 8 bases that match TRBD2. The CDR3 totals 14 residues. Unmatched junction bases numbered 1, after V lost 1 base and J lost 2 bases. CDR1 is SGHDN, CDR2 FVKESK, per germline. Here the CDR3 DNA reads TGTGCCAGCAGCCAAGTAGCGGGACCCTACGAGCAGTACTTC. It specifies CASSQVAGPYEQYF.

A note on this clone: Germline and junction disagree at one end, which may indicate a read error. The gene calls are TRBV9 and TRBJ2-7; TRBD1 matches at 7 bases. The CDR3 has 14 amino acids. Germline CDR1 SGDLS, CDR2 YYNGEE. This chain's CDR3 is CASSATGTAYGQYF. The CDR3, as DNA: TGTGCCAGCAGCGCAACCGGGACAGCCTACGGGCAGTACTTC.

This chain joins TRBV6-1 and TRBJ1-1; D might be TRBD1 (5 bases). CDR3 size: 16 residues. The germline CDR1 and CDR2 sequences are MNHNS and SASEGT. V lost 4 bases and J 4 bases, leaving 19 bases between the germline ends. This CDR3 is CASSGRMGPIVTEAFF. CDR3 coding DNA: TGTGCCAGCAGTGGGAGGATGGGACCGATCGTCACTGAAGCTTTCTTT.

This chain joins TRBV5-6 and TRBJ1-2, with no clear D. There are 12 residues in the CDR3. Germline V gene lookup returns CDR1 SGHDT and CDR2 YYEEEE. V was pared by 4 bases and J by 3 bases, with 7 bases between. The CDR3 reads CASSGRDYGYTF. The CDR3, as DNA: TGTGCCAGCAGCGGGCGGGACTATGGCTACACCTTC.

The chain employs TRBV3-1 (or the pseudogene TRBV3-2) and TRBJ1-2, with TRBD1 matching 8 bases. The CDR3 covers 14 residues. CDR1 is LGHDT and CDR2 is YNNKEL in the germline V gene (reference sequence). The V gene end was trimmed by 7 bases and the J gene end by 0 bases; junction bases not matched to a gene: 4. The DNA of the CDR3 is TGTGCCAGCAACCGACAGGGGACTAACTATGGCTACACCTTC. It encodes CASNRQGTNYGYTF.

The chain has TRBV12-3 or TRBV12-4 and TRBJ2-3; D call uncertain. V shed 6 bases and J shed 7 bases, with 14 bases lying between them. CDR3 size: 13 residues. The CDR3 DNA is TGTGCCAGCAGGATAACGATGTGGAATACGCAGTATTTT. It translates to CASRITMWNTQYF.

This chain connects TRBV10-3 to TRBJ1-4; no clear D gene. The germline gives CDR1 ENHRY, CDR2 SYGVKD. V lost 6 bases, J lost 4 bases, and 15 bases lay in between. The CDR3 consists of 15 residues. CDR3 sequence reads: CAISPNGGVNEKLFF. DNA for the CDR3: TGTGCCATCAGCCCTAATGGCGGGGTTAATGAAAAACTGTTTTTT.

V is TRBV3-1 (or the pseudogene TRBV3-2) and J is TRBJ1-2; D might be TRBD1 (5 bases). Germline assignment: CDR1 LGHDT and CDR2 YNNKEL (reference sequence). This CDR3 comprises 14 residues. V lost 5 bases, J lost 5 bases, and 15 bases lay in between. The CDR3 nucleotides read TGTGCCAGCAGCTCACACGGCTCAGGGTATGGCTACACCTTC. Translated: CASSSHGSGYGYTF.

The chain has TRBV5-6 and TRBJ2-3, with 10 bases that match TRBD1. The germline gives CDR1 SGHDT, CDR2 YYEEEE. The CDR3 extends over 14 amino acids. The ends lost 3 bases at V and 3 bases at J; junction bases unmatched: 1. The CDR3 is CASSWGQGTDTQYF. In nucleotides, the CDR3 is TGTGCCAGCAGCTGGGGACAGGGGACAGATACGCAGTATTTT.

The J gene is TRBJ2-1, the V gene TRBV7-2; D not resolved. Per germline, CDR1 SGHTA and CDR2 FQGNSA. The CDR3 is 14 amino acids. The ends were cut back, 5 bases at V and 2 bases at J, with 10 bases in the middle. The CDR3 loop reads CASSPGFAYNEQFF. Here the CDR3 DNA reads TGTGCCAGCAGCCCCGGATTCGCCTACAATGAGCAGTTCTTC.

J is TRBJ2-1 and V is TRBV7-2; TRBD2 matches at 11 bases. After removal of 1 base from V and 4 bases from J, the junction contained 6 bases not matched to a gene. Germline V gives CDR1 SGHTA, CDR2 FQGNSA. The CDR3 length is 17 residues. This CDR3 reads CASSLGLLAGVYNEQFF. The CDR3, as DNA: TGTGCCAGCAGCTTAGGCCTACTAGCGGGGGTATACAATGAGCAGTTCTTC.

In this sample, this clone turned up once. The chain is built from TRBV6-5 and TRBJ2-1, with TRBD2 identical over 8 bases. Germline lookup yields CDR1 MNHEY and CDR2 SVGAGI. Trimming cost V 2 bases and J 2 bases; bases outside gene matches: 5. The CDR3 loop spans 16 amino acids. CDR3: CASSYPDSGAYNEQFF. CDR3 in DNA: TGTGCCAGCAGTTACCCCGATAGCGGGGCCTACAATGAGCAGTTCTTC.

The CDR3 protein is CASRTGAANYGYTF. The CDR3 region has the DNA TGCGCCAGCCGGACAGGGGCTGCTAACTATGGCTACACCTTC. The chain employs TRBV5-1 and TRBJ1-2; 9 bases agree with TRBD1. The junction had 4 bases not matched to a gene; V was cut back by 7 bases and J by 0 bases. The germline V gene encodes CDR1 SGHRS and CDR2 YFSETQ. This CDR3 contains 14 residues. The full variable domain, in which reference TRBV5-1 and TRBJ1-2 provide the parts outside the CDR3, is KAGVTQTPRYLIKTRGQQVTLSCSPISGHRSVSWYQQTPGQGLQFLFEYFSETQRNKGNFPGRFSGRQFSNSRSEMNVSTLELGDSALYLCASRTGAANYGYTFGSGTRLTVV.

The chain couples TRBV6-5 to TRBJ2-3; TRBD2 agrees at 7 bases. The junction had 6 bases not matched to a gene; V was cut back by 3 bases and J by 3 bases. This CDR3 has 15 amino acids. Germline assignment: CDR1 MNHEY and CDR2 SVGAGI. CDR3 amino acids: CASSYRGGMTDTQYF. The CDR3 bases are TGTGCCAGCAGTTATCGCGGGGGAATGACAGATACGCAGTATTTT.

The V gene is TRBV9, the J gene TRBJ2-7; 7 bases agree with TRBD1. The CDR3 totals 13 residues. The V gene end was trimmed by 2 bases and the J gene end by 6 bases; junction bases not matched to a gene: 5. Per germline, CDR1 SGDLS and CDR2 YYNGEE. The CDR3 here is CASSVNDRAEQYF. Written as DNA, the CDR3 is TGTGCCAGCAGCGTTAACGACAGGGCCGAGCAGTACTTC.